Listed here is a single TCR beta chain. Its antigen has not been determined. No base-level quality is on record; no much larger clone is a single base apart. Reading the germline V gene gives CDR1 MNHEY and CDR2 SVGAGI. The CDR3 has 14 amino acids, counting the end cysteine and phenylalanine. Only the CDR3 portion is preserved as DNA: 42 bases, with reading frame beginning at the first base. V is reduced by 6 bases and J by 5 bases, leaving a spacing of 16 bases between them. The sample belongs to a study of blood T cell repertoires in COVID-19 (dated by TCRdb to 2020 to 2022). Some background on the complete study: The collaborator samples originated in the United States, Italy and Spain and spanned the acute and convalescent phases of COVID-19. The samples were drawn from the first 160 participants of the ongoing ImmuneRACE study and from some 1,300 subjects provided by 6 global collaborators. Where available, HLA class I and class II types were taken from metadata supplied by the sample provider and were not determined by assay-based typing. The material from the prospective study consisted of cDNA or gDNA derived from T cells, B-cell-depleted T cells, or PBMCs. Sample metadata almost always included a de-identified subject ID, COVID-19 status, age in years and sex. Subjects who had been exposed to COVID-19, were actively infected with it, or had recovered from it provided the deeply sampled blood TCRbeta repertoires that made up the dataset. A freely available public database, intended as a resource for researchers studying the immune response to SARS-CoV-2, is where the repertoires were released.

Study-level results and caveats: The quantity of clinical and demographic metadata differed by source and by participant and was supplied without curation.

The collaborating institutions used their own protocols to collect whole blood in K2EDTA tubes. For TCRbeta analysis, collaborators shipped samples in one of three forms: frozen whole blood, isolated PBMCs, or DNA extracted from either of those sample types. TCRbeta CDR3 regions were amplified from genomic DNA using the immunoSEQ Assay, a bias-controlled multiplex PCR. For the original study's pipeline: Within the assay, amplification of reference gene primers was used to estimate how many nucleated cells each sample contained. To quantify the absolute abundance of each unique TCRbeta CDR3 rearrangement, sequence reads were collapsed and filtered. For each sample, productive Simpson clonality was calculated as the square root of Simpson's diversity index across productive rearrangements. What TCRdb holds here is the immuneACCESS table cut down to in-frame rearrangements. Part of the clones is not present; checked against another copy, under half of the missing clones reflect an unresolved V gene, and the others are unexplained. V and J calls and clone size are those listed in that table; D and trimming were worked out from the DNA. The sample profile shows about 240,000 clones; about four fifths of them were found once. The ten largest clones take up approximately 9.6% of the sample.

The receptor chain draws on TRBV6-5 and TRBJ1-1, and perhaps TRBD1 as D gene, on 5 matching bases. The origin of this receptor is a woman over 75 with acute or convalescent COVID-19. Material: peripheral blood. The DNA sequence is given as TGTGCCAGCAGCGCAGGGATCCACGGTACTGAAGCTTTCTTT. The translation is CASSAGIHGTEAFF.